This T cell receptor beta chain is drawn from a study of response to subunit inactivated influenza vaccine. Findings of the study overall: A suggestion made by the authors is that each seasonal influenza vaccination recruits few new T cells.

TCRdb reprocessed the RT-PCR reads via MiXCR and lists one record per CDR3 protein. The table lists around 320,000 distinct CDR3 sequences, roughly 22% of them singletons. Notes on this clonotype: No antigen is known for it.

Trimming took off 1 base at V and 0 bases at J, with 10 bases between the two ends. The length of the CDR3 is 17 residues. Germline lookup yields CDR1 SGHTA and CDR2 FQGNSA. This sequence joins TRBV7-2 and TRBJ2-6; no clear D gene. The material sequenced was PBMCs from blood, taken about 19 months after vaccination. The clonotype comes from a man aged 45-69 years who received an inactivated influenza vaccine. Written as DNA, the CDR3 is TGTGCCAGCAGCTTAGTTGGATTCGGCTCTGGGGCCAACGTCCTGACTTTC. Translating it yields CASSLVGFGSGANVLTF. The full variable domain, its missing parts supplied by reference TRBV7-2 and TRBJ2-6, is GAGVSQSPSNKVTEKGKDVELRCDPISGHTALYWYRQSLGQGLEFLIYFQGNSAPDKSGLPSDRFSAERTGGSVSTLTIQRTQQEDSAVYLCASSLVGFGSGANVLTFGAGSRLTVL.